These 31 T cell receptor beta chains were sequenced from one sample in a study of blood T cells in healthy people across ages (dated by TCRdb to the mid-2010s). Receptors were amplified or captured by 5' RACE. This sample was sequenced with an Illumina HiSeq 2500. A second PCR of about 6 to 11 cycles was performed with a sample-barcoded 5' primer and a J-beta primer mix. Using fastp trimming at Q25 and MiXCR clonotype assembly, TCRdb reanalyzed the public sequencing data and kept in-frame beta chains. A single entry per CDR3 protein holds the most common genes and DNA from its merged rows. This sample is represented by about 930,000 distinct CDR3 sequences; just under 30% of them were singletons. 9.5% to 13% of the sample belongs to the ten largest clones. These data were also reused for a study on T cells of mothers and their children.

Sequences were obtained from blood. These receptors all stem from a woman aged 40 to 50 in good health.

There are many counts of this clonotype. V is TRBV7-2 and J is TRBJ2-3; 7 bases map to TRBD2. The CDR3 loop spans 16 amino acids. V gave up 6 bases and J gave up 1 base; unmatched junction bases: 10. From germline, CDR1 is SGHTA and CDR2 FQGNSA. The CDR3 region has the DNA TGTGCCAGCAGGCCCACTAGCGCGACCGGCACAGATACGCAGTATTTT. It is translated as CASRPTSATGTDTQYF.

A note on this clonotype: A much larger clone sits a single nucleotide away, making a read error possible. V usage is TRBV11-2 and J usage is TRBJ2-2, with 7 nucleotides matching TRBD1. CDR3 length equals 15 residues. Germline V gene data show CDR1 as SGHAT and CDR2 as FQNNGV. CDR3 sequence: CASSLGQGGTGERFF. CDR3 DNA sequence: TGTGCCAGCAGCTTAGGACAGGGTGGAACCGGGGAGCGGTTTTTT.

This clonotype appeared many times. The CDR3 bases are TGCGCCAGCAGCCAAGTTGGACAGCCCTACGAGCAGTACTTC. It is translated as CASSQVGQPYEQYF. The V and J genes are TRBV4-3 and TRBJ2-7; tentative D call: TRBD1 (6 bases). Per germline, CDR1 LGHNA and CDR2 YSLEER. The CDR3 runs to 14 residues. V gave up 1 base and J gave up 2 bases, with 9 bases separating them.

This clonotype was recorded a few times. The rearrangement joins TRBV19 to TRBJ2-1, with D perhaps TRBD1 or TRBD2 (5 bases each). The DNA end lines up better with TRBJ2-7; the J call may be wrong. CDR3 size: 16 residues. The V gene's germline CDR1 is LNHDA and CDR2 SQIVND (reference sequence). CDR3 in DNA: TGTGCCAGTAGAACGACAGAACGGGGCTCCTACAATGAGCAGTACTTC. Protein product: CASRTTERGSYNEQYF.

This clonotype was observed a few times. This may come from a read error, since a much larger clone is one base off. The chain combines TRBV29-1 with TRBJ2-1; 7 nucleotides align to TRBD1. The J call may be faulty, since TRBJ2-7 better matches the DNA end. Germline CDR1 SQVTM, CDR2 ANQGSEA. CDR3 length: 17 amino acids. The CDR3 here is CSVEPESQGIGYNEQYF. The CDR3 region has the DNA TGCAGCGTTGAACCCGAATCACAGGGGATAGGTTACAATGAGCAGTACTTC.

In its sample, this clonotype was seen many times. The gene calls are TRBV7-6 and TRBJ1-2; D not certain. Looked up from germline, CDR1 is SGHVS and CDR2 is FNYEAQ. CDR3 length: 14 amino acids. V lost 5 bases and J lost 4, with 14 bases in between. Written as DNA, the CDR3 is TGTGCCAGCAGCGCTAGGGAGAGGTTCTATGGCTACACCTTC. Translated: CASSARERFYGYTF.

This clonotype was seen a few times. The J gene is TRBJ1-4, the V gene TRBV7-9, with TRBD1 as a possible D gene (5 bases). The germline V and J ends were trimmed by 3 bases and 8 bases, with 10 bases remaining between them. The germline gives CDR1 SEHNR, CDR2 FQNEAQ (reference sequence). The CDR3 sequence is 13 residues long. CDR3 sequence (DNA): TGTGCCAGCAGCTTGGGGGTTGGAGAAAAACTGTTTTTT. This gives the protein CASSLGVGEKLFF.

This chain connects TRBV28 to TRBJ2-1; either TRBD1 or TRBD2 may supply D (7 bases each). The CDR3 is 13 residues long. Germline CDR1 reads MDHEN; CDR2 reads SYDVKM. V was trimmed by 5 bases and J by 10 bases, leaving 15 bases between them. The CDR3 DNA follows: TGTGCCAGCAGTCAGGGGGGGGCCTACGAGCAGTTCTTC. It translates to CASSQGGAYEQFF.

This clonotype was recorded only once. A much larger clone sits a single nucleotide away, making a read error possible. The rearrangement uses TRBV9 and TRBJ2-1; D is perhaps TRBD2 (5 bases). The CDR3 length is 15 residues. V dropped 3 bases and J dropped 3 bases, with 13 bases sitting between them. The germline gives CDR1 SGDLS, CDR2 YYNGEE. DNA for the CDR3: TGTGCCAGCAGCGGAGCCGCCGGACTCTACAATGAGCAGTTCTTC. This gives the protein CASSGAAGLYNEQFF.

The genes are TRBV6-1 and TRBJ1-4, with 8 nucleotides matching TRBD1. CDR1 and CDR2 (germline): MNHNS, SASEGT. Germline trimming cut 4 bases from V and 8 bases from J; bases unmatched to any gene: 6. CDR3 length equals 14 residues. CDR3 in amino acids: CASSAYRGREKLFF. The CDR3 region has the DNA TGTGCCAGCAGTGCCTACAGGGGGAGGGAAAAACTGTTTTTT.

In regard to this clonotype: This may be a read error: a much more frequent sequence differs by one nucleotide. The rearrangement joins TRBV7-8 to TRBJ2-6, with a tentative D call TRBD1 (6 bases). Germline V lookup: CDR1 SGHVS, CDR2 FQNEAQ. This CDR3 contains 16 residues. The DNA for the CDR3 is TGTGCCGGCAGCGCCGAGAGGGGGTCCCTGTGGAACGTCCTGACTTTC. This encodes CAGSAERGSLWNVLTF.

V is TRBV14 and J is TRBJ2-1; possibly TRBD1 for D (6 bases). The germline V and J ends were trimmed by 3 bases and 10 bases, with 16 bases remaining between them. CDR1 and CDR2 (germline): SGHDN, FVKESK. The CDR3 length is 14 residues. CDR3 bases: TGTGCCAGCAGCCACACAGGGTTATCCTACGAGCAGTTCTTC. Amino acid sequence: CASSHTGLSYEQFF.

This clonotype turned up a few times. The chain has TRBV4-3 and TRBJ1-1, with TRBD1 as a possible D gene (6 bases). V lost 0 bases, J lost 7 bases, and 18 bases lay in between. The length of the CDR3 is 16 residues. CDR1 is LGHNA, CDR2 YSLEER, per germline. CDR3 residues: CASSQEQGPPLDEAFF. The CDR3 nucleotides read TGCGCCAGCAGCCAAGAACAGGGCCCGCCCCTGGATGAAGCTTTCTTT.

This clonotype occurred once. The V and J genes are TRBV20-1 and TRBJ1-2, with a possible D match to TRBD1 (5 bases). With 6 bases removed from V and 8 bases from J, the gap between germline ends came to 19 bases. The CDR3 is 13 residues long. Germline V gene sequence: CDR1 DFQATT, CDR2 SNEGSKA (reference sequence). CDR3 nucleotide sequence: TGCAGTGCAAGAAGGGACTCTCCGGGAGGCTACACCTTC. It specifies CSARRDSPGGYTF.

With regard to this clonotype: This clone may be a read error of a much larger clone one base away. V is TRBV12-3 or TRBV12-4 and J is TRBJ2-7, with 7 bases lining up with TRBD1. J lost 0 bases, V lost 5 bases, and 7 bases had no gene match. This CDR3 has 15 residues. The CDR3 bases are TGTGCCAGCAGTCGGGCCAGGGGGAGCTCCTACGAGCAGTACTTC. Translated: CASSRARGSSYEQYF.

This clonotype has a handful of counts. The chain is built from TRBV20-1 and TRBJ2-3; 7 nucleotides align to TRBD2. Germline lookup yields CDR1 DFQATT and CDR2 SNEGSKA (reference sequence). The V gene end was trimmed by 3 bases and the J gene end by 6 bases; junction bases not matched to a gene: 6. The CDR3 is 13 residues long. For the CDR3, the DNA is TGCAGTGCTAGTCCTAGCGGTGTGGATACGCAGTATTTT. This encodes CSASPSGVDTQYF.

Many counts were recorded for this clonotype. This sequence joins TRBV28 and TRBJ2-5; D uncertain. The length of the CDR3 is 14 residues. Germline V lookup: CDR1 MDHEN, CDR2 SYDVKM. Trimming stripped 1 base from V and 2 bases from J, with 8 bases between. This CDR3 is CASSLSPVQETQYF. CDR3 coding DNA: TGTGCCAGCAGTTTATCGCCAGTACAAGAGACCCAGTACTTC.

This clonotype was picked up a small number of times. The CDR3 sequence is CASSNPPGGPPQETQYF. For the CDR3, the DNA is TGTGCCAGCAGCAACCCCCCGGGGGGGCCCCCACAAGAGACCCAGTACTTC. V usage is TRBV21-1 and J usage is TRBJ2-5; the D call in the table, TRBD1, was not verified against the DNA. TRBV21-1 is a known pseudogene. CDR3 length equals 17 residues.

V gene TRBV9 combines with J gene TRBJ2-5; D possibly uses TRBD1 or TRBD2 (6 bases each). CDR3 size: 17 residues. V was clipped by 3 bases and J by 7 bases, with 25 bases between them. CDR1 is SGDLS and CDR2 is YYNGEE in the germline V gene. CDR3 DNA: TGTGCCAGCAGCGAACGAGGGGGGCACGAATCTCTAGGGACCCAGTACTTC. Encoded protein: CASSERGGHESLGTQYF.

The chain has TRBV27 and TRBJ1-1; D is undetermined. The germline CDR1 and CDR2 sequences are MNHEY and SMNVEV (reference sequence). The V gene lost 7 bases and the J gene lost 1 base, with 10 bases spanning the gap. The length of the CDR3 is 13 residues. CDR3 sequence reads: CASNWTGNTEAFF. CDR3 nucleotide sequence: TGTGCCAGCAACTGGACCGGGAACACTGAAGCTTTCTTT.

The V call is TRBV20-1, the J call TRBJ2-1; 8 bases agree with TRBD1. The length of the CDR3 is 17 residues. Germline V gene data show CDR1 as DFQATT and CDR2 as SNEGSKA (reference sequence). Losses at the gene ends were 1 base for V and 2 bases for J; bases not matched to a gene: 10. Here the CDR3 reads CSARGADRGVAYNEQFF. CDR3 sequence (DNA): TGCAGTGCTAGAGGCGCCGACAGGGGTGTTGCCTACAATGAGCAGTTCTTC.

For this clonotype: It may be a read error: a sequence one base away is much more abundant. The CDR3 sequence: CASGSQGYNEQFF. DNA for the CDR3: TGTGCCAGCGGCTCACAGGGTTACAATGAGCAGTTCTTC. The chain combines TRBV7-2 with TRBJ2-1; possible D gene TRBD1, 6 bases. CDR1 is SGHTA and CDR2 is FQGNSA in the germline V gene. The CDR3 is made up of 13 amino acids. V lost 8 bases and J lost 4, with 12 bases in between.

This clonotype was counted ten times or more. The chain employs TRBV29-1 and TRBJ2-7; TRBD1 aligns across 10 bases. The CDR3 sequence is 13 residues long. Trimming removed 6 bases from V and 7 bases from J; junction bases left unmatched: 9. Germline V lookup: CDR1 SQVTM, CDR2 ANQGSEA. CDR3 residues: CSVWDRGGSEQYF. In nucleotides, the CDR3 is TGCAGCGTCTGGGACAGGGGAGGTAGTGAGCAGTACTTC.

Note on this clonotype: At one end, the junction sequence differs from germline, possibly due to a read error. CDR3 sequence (DNA): TGTGCCACCAGTGATTTAGGACAGGGTCAGAACACCGGGGAGCGGTTTTTT. As protein: CATSDLGQGQNTGERFF. The gene calls are TRBV24-1 and TRBJ2-2, with 8 bases matching TRBD1. The CDR3 consists of 17 residues. CDR1 KGHDR and CDR2 SFDVKD come from the germline V gene.

This clonotype was recorded a few times. This rearrangement joins TRBV7-9 to TRBJ1-4; D is perhaps TRBD1 (6 bases). There are 15 residues in the CDR3. Trimming pared 6 bases from V and 0 bases from J, leaving 11 bases between. CDR1 SEHNR and CDR2 FQNEAQ come from the germline V gene (reference sequence). CDR3 residues: CASRLGQSTNEKLFF. The CDR3 DNA sequence: TGTGCCAGCAGACTTGGACAGTCAACTAATGAAAAACTGTTTTTT.

The gene calls are TRBV29-1 and TRBJ2-7, with TRBD1 identical over 8 bases. Germline assignment: CDR1 SQVTM and CDR2 ANQGSEA. Trimming took 5 bases from V and 7 from J; bases not matched to a gene: 7. The CDR3 has 12 residues. This CDR3 is CSVNQGAHEQYF. The CDR3 DNA reads as TGCAGCGTTAATCAGGGGGCGCATGAGCAGTACTTC.

The table lists this clonotype with many counts. V is TRBV7-8 and J is TRBJ2-5, with D perhaps matching TRBD1 (5 bases). The CDR3 has 19 residues. V lost 8 bases to trimming and J lost 3 bases, with 31 bases between them. Per germline, CDR1 SGHVS and CDR2 FQNEAQ. The CDR3 reads CASRVGQGINDFDEETQYF. The CDR3 DNA reads as TGTGCCAGCCGTGTCGGGCAGGGTATTAACGATTTTGACGAAGAGACCCAGTACTTC.

This clonotype has only a few counts. This sequence joins TRBV7-2 and TRBJ1-5; D perhaps matches TRBD1 (6 bases). The V gene's germline CDR1 is SGHTA and CDR2 FQGNSA. This CDR3 comprises 14 residues. V lost 0 bases and J 7 bases, leaving 10 bases between the germline ends. The CDR3 region is CASSLAGRGQPQHF. Here the CDR3 DNA reads TGTGCCAGCAGCTTAGCAGGGAGGGGGCAGCCCCAGCATTTT. The full variable domain, rest sourced from reference TRBV7-2 and TRBJ1-5, is GAGVSQSPSNKVTEKGKDVELRCDPISGHTALYWYRQSLGQGLEFLIYFQGNSAPDKSGLPSDRFSAERTGGSVSTLTIQRTQQEDSAVYLCASSLAGRGQPQHFGDGTRLSIL.

This clonotype was counted at least ten times. This chain uses TRBV7-2 with TRBJ1-4, with no clear D. The V end lost 5 bases, the J end lost 8 bases, and 12 bases lay between the germline ends. Germline V CDR1 and CDR2: SGHTA, FQGNSA. CDR3 size: 13 residues. The CDR3 loop reads CASSPQTWEKLFF. The CDR3 bases are TGTGCCAGCAGCCCGCAGACGTGGGAAAAACTGTTTTTT.

CDR3 DNA sequence: TGTGCCAGCAGTTACTCGGACCTTCTGCGGGCCCAGCATTTT. Protein sequence: CASSYSDLLRAQHF. The V call is TRBV6-6, the J call TRBJ1-5, with D unclear. Germline V gene data show CDR1 as MNHNY and CDR2 as SVGAGI (reference sequence). CDR3 length: 14 residues. V was cut by 0 bases and J by 11 bases, with 14 bases left in between.

This clonotype occurred a few times. The CDR3 region is CASSWGQGRYNSPLHF. The CDR3 DNA reads as TGTGCCAGCAGTTGGGGACAGGGGCGTTATAATTCACCCCTCCACTTT. The chain has TRBV28 and TRBJ1-6, with TRBD1 matching over 10 bases. With 4 bases clipped from V and 4 bases from J, the junction kept 4 bases outside the gene matches. The CDR3 sequence is 16 residues long. CDR1 is MDHEN, CDR2 SYDVKM, per germline. Together with reference TRBV28 and TRBJ1-6, the CDR3 gives the full variable domain: DVKVTQSSRYLVKRTGEKVFLECVQDMDHENMFWYRQDPGLGLRLIYFSYDVKMKEKGDIPEGYSVSREKKERFSLILESASTNQTSMYLCASSWGQGRYNSPLHFGNGTRLTVT.